Below, one T cell receptor beta chain is given with its context. Its antigen remains unidentified. From blood, roughly 250-500 ng of genomic DNA served as TRB template. TRB rearrangements were amplified by multiplex PCR with BIOMED2 TRB-A/B primers. Each CDR3 protein is one row after TCRdb ran MiXCR on the multiplex PCR reads. The data hold about 15,000 distinct CDR3 sequences, with about 30% observed a single time. This sample is part of a study of T and B cells in COVID-19 patients. For the study at large: At median age around 34 years, recovered patients were younger than active-infection patients at less than 70. Whole-study findings and limits: Symptomatic-phase blood samples from mildly ill patients and early samples from severe cases were scarce. Of 2,300 or so TCR clusters found only in the recovered cohort, a few dozen had low generation probability. In COVID-19 patients, T cell receptor beta variable and joining gene use was reportedly strongly skewed.

The ends were cut back, 3 bases at V and 8 bases at J, with 16 bases in the middle. This CDR3 is built from 14 residues. The germline gives CDR1 ENHRY, CDR2 SYGVKD. This chain links TRBV10-3 with TRBJ1-2; D is possibly TRBD1 (5 bases). Specimen: blood. This TCR was sampled from a human donor who had recovered from COVID-19. CDR3 sequence reads: CAISDPDRAIGYTF. CDR3 coding DNA: TGTGCCATCAGTGACCCTGACAGAGCTATCGGCTACACCTTC.